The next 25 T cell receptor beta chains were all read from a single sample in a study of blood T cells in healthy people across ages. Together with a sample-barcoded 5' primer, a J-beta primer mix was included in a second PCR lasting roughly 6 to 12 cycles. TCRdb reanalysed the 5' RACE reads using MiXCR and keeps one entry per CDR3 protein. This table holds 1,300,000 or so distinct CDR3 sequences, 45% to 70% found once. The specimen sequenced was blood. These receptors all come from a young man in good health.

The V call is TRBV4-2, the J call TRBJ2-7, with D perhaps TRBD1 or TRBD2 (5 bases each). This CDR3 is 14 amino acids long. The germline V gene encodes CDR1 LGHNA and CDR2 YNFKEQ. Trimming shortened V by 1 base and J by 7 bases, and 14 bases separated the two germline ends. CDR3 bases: TGTGCCAGCAGCCAAGGGGAACTGGGGGAGGAGCAGTACTTC. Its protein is CASSQGELGEEQYF.

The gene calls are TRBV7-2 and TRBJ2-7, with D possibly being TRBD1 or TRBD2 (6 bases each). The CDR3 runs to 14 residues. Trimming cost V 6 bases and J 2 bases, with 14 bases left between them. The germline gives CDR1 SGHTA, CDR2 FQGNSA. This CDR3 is CASRPGANAYEQYF. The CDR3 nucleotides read TGTGCCAGCAGACCGGGGGCGAATGCCTACGAGCAGTACTTC.

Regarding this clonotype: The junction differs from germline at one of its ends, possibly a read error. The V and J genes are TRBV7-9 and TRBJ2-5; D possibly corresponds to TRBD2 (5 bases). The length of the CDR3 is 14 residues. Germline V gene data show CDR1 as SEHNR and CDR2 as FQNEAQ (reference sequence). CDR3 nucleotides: TGTGCCAGCAGCTTAATGTATCCTGGGGAGACCCGGTACTTC. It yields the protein CASSLMYPGETRYF.

The CDR3 coding sequence is TGTGCCAGCAGTCAGGGACAGGCCCCCGGGGAGCTGTTTTTT. It encodes CASSQGQAPGELFF. V and J are TRBV28 and TRBJ2-2; 8 nucleotides match TRBD1. Germline assignment: CDR1 MDHEN and CDR2 SYDVKM. V was clipped by 5 bases and J by 6 bases; unmatched bases: 5. CDR3 size: 14 residues.

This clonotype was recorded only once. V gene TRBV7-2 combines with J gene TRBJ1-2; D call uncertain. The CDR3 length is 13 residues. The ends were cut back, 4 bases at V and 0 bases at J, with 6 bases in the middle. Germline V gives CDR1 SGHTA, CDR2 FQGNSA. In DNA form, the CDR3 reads TGTGCCAGCAGCTCGACACCTAACTATGGCTACACCTTC. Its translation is CASSSTPNYGYTF.

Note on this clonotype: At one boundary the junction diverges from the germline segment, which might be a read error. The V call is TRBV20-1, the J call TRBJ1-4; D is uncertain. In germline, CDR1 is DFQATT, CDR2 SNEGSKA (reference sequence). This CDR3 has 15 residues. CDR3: CSAREVGRNDEKLFF. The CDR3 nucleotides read TGTAGTGCTAGAGAGGTGGGTCGGAACGATGAAAAACTGTTTTTT.

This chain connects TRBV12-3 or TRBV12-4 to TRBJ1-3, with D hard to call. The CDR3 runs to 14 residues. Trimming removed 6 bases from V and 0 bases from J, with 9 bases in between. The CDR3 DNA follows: TGTGCCAGCAGATCTGAGAGCTCTGGAAACACCATATATTTT. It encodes CASRSESSGNTIYF.

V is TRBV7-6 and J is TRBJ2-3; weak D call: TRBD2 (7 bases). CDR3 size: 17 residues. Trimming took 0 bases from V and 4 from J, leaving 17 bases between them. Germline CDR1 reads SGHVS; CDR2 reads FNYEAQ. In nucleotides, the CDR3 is TGTGCCAGCAGCTTAGCCGCTGCGGGGGCCTCCTCAGATACGCAGTATTTT. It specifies CASSLAAAGASSDTQYF. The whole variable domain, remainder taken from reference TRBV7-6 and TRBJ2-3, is GAGVSQSPRYKVTKRGQDVALRCDPISGHVSLYWYRQALGQGPEFLTYFNYEAQQDKSGLPNDRFSAERPEGSISTLTIQRTEQRDSAMYRCASSLAAAGASSDTQYFGPGTRLTVL.

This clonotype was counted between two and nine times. CDR3 in DNA: TGTGCCAGCAGTGTTTTGGGGGCGCGGGAGCAGTACTTC. Its protein is CASSVLGAREQYF. This rearrangement joins TRBV2 to TRBJ2-7; D possibly corresponds to TRBD1 (6 bases). The CDR3 runs to 13 residues. V lost 4 bases, J lost 7 bases, and 14 bases lay in between. The germline V gene encodes CDR1 SNHLY and CDR2 FYNNEI.

The CDR3 protein is CASSATSAAETQYF. In nucleotides, the CDR3 is TGTGCCAGCAGTGCGACTAGCGCCGCGGAGACCCAGTACTTC. V and J are TRBV2 and TRBJ2-7; 8 bases are a match to TRBD2. The J call may be in error: the DNA end matches TRBJ2-5 better. The CDR3 spans 14 residues. Looked up from germline, CDR1 is SNHLY and CDR2 is FYNNEI.

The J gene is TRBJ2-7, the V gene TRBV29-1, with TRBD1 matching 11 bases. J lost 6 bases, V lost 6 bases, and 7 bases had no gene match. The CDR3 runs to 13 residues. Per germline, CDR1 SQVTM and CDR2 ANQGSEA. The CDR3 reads CSVHGQGASEQYF. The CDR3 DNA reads TGCAGCGTGCACGGACAGGGGGCTTCCGAGCAGTACTTC.

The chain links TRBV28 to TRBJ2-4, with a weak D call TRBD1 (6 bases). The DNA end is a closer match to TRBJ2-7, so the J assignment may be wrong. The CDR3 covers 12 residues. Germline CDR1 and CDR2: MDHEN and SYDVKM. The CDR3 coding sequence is TGTGCCAGCAGTACAGGGTTCGGCGAGCAGTACTTC. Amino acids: CASSTGFGEQYF.

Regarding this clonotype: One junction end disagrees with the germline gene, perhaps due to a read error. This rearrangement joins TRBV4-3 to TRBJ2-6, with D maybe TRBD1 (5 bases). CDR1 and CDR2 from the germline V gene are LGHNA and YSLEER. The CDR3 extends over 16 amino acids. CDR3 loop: CASSQEFSSGANALTF. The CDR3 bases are TGCGCCAGCAGCCAAGAATTTAGCTCTGGGGCCAACGCCCTGACTTTC.

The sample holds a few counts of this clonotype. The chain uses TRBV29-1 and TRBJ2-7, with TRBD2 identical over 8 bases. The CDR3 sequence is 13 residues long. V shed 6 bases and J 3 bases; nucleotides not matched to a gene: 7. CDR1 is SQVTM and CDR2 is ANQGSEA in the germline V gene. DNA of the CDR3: TGCAGCGTGGTAATAGCGGGAAGCTACGAGCAGTACTTC. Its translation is CSVVIAGSYEQYF.

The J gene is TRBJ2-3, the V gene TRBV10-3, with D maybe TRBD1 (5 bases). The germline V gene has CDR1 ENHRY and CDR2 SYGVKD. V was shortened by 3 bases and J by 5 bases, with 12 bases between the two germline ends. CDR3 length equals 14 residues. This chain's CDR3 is CAISDPGRRDTQYF. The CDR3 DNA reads TGTGCCATCAGTGACCCAGGGCGGAGAGATACGCAGTATTTT.

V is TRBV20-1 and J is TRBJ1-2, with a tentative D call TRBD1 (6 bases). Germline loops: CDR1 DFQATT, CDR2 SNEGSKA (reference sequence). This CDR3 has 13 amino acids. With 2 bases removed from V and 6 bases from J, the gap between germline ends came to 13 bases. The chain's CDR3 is CSARPTGTHGYTF. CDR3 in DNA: TGCAGTGCTAGACCGACGGGGACACATGGCTACACCTTC.

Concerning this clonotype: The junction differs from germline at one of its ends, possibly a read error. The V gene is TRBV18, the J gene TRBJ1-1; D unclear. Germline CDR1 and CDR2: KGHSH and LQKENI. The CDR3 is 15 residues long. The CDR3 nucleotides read TGTGCCGGCTCACCACTCGGAGAGGAGATCACTGAAGCTTTCTTT. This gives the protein CAGSPLGEEITEAFF.

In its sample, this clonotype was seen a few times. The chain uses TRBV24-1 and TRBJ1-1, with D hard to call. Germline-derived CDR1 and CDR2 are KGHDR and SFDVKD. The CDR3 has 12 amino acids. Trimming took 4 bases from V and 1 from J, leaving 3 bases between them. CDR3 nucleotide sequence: TGTGCCACCAGTGAGGGGAACACTGAAGCTTTCTTT. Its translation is CATSEGNTEAFF.

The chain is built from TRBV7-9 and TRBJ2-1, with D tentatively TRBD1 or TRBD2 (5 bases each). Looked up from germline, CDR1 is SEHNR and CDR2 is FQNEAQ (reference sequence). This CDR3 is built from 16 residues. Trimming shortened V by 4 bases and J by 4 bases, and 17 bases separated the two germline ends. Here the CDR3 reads CASSSLEGRVYNEQFF. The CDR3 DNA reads TGTGCCAGCAGCTCCCTCGAGGGGCGGGTGTACAATGAGCAGTTCTTC.

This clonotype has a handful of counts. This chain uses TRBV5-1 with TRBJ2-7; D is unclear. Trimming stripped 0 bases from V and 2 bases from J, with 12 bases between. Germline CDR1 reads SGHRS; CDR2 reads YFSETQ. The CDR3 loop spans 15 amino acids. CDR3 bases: TGCGCCAGCAGCTTGGTAGTGACCAAGACCTACGAGCAGTACTTC. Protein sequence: CASSLVVTKTYEQYF.

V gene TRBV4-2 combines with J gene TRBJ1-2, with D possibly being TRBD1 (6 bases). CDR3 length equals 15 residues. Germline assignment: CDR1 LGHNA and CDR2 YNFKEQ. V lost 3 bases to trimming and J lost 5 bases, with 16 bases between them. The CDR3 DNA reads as TGTGCCAGCAGCCAGAGGGGGAGACAGTTATATGGCTACACCTTC. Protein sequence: CASSQRGRQLYGYTF.

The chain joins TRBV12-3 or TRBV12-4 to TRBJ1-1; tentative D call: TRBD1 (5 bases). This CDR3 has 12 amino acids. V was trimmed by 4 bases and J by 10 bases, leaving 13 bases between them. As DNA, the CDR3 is TGTGCCAGCAGTTATGGGGGAGTGTTAGCTTTCTTT. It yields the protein CASSYGGVLAFF.

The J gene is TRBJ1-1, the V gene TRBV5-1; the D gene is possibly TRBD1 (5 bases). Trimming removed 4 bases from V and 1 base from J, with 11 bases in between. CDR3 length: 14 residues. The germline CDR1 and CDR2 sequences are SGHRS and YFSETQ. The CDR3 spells CASSVLGGNTEAFF. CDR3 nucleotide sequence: TGCGCCAGCAGCGTCCTCGGGGGGAACACTGAAGCTTTCTTT.

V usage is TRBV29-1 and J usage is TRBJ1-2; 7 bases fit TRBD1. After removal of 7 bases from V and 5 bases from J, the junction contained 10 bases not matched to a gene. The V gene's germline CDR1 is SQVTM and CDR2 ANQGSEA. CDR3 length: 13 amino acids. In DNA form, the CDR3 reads TGCAGCGCCACAGGGGCCTGGGAGTATGGCTACACCTTC. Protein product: CSATGAWEYGYTF.

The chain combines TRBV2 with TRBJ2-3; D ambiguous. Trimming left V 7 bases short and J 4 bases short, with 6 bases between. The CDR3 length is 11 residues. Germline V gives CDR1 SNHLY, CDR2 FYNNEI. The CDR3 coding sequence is TGTGCCAGCACTGGGTCAGATACGCAGTATTTT. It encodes CASTGSDTQYF.